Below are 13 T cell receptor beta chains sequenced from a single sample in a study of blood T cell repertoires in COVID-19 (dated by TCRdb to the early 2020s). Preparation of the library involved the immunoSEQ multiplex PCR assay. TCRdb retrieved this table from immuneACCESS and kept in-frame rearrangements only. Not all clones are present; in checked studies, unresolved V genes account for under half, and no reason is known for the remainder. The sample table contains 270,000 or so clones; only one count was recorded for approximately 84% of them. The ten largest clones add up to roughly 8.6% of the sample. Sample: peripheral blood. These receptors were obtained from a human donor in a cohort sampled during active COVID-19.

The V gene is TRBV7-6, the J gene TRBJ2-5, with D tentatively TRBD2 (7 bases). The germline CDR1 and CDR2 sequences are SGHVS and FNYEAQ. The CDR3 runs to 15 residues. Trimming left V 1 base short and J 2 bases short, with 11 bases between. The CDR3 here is CASSLGGGLQETQYF. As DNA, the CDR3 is TGTGCCAGCAGCTTAGGGGGGGGGCTTCAAGAGACCCAGTACTTC.

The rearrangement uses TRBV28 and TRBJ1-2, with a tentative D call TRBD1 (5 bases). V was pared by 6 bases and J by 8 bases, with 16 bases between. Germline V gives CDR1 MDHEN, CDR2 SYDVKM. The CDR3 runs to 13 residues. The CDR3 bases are TGTGCCAGCAGGGCGGGGCGACCGGGCGGCTACACCTTC. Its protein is CASRAGRPGGYTF.

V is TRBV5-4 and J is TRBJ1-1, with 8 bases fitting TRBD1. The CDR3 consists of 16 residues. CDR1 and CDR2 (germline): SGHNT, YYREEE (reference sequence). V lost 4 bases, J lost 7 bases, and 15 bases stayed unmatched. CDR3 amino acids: CASSGRTRTGRGEAFF. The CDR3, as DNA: TGTGCCAGCAGCGGGAGGACGAGGACAGGGAGGGGTGAAGCTTTCTTT.

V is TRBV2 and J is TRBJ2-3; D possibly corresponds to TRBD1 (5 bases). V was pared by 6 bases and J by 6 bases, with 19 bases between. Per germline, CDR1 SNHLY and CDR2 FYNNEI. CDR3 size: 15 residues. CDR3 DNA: TGTGCCAGCAGACCACGACAGTTTCTGTCCGATACGCAGTATTTT. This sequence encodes CASRPRQFLSDTQYF.

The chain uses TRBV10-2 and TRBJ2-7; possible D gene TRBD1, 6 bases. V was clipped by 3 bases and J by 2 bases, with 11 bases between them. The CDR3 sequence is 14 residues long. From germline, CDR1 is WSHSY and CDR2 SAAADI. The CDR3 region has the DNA TGCGCCAGCAGTGAATCACAGGGAGCCTACGAGCAGTACTTC. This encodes CASSESQGAYEQYF.

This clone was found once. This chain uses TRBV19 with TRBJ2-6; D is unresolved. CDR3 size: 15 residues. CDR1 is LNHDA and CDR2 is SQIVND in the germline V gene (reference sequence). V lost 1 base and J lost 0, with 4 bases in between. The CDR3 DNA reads TGTGCCAGTAGTATAGTATCCTCTGGGGCCAACGTCCTGACTTTC. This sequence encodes CASSIVSSGANVLTF.

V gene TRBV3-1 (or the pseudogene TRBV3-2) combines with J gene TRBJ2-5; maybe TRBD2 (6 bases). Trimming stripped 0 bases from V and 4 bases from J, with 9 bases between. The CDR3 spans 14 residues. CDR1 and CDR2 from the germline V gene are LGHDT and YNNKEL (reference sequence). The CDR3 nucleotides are TGTGCCAGCAGCCAAGATGTGGGGGGAGAGACCCAGTACTTC. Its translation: CASSQDVGGETQYF.

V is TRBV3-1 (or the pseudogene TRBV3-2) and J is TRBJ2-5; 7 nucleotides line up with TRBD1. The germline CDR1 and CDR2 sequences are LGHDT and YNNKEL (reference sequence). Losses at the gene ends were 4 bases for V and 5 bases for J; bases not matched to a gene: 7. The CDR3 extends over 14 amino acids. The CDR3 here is CASSLSQGRETQYF. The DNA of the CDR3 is TGTGCCAGCAGCCTATCACAGGGGCGGGAGACCCAGTACTTC.

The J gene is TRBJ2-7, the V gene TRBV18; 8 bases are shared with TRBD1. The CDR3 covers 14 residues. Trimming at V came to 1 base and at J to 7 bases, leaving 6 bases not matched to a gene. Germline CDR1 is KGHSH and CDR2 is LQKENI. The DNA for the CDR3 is TGTGCCAGCTCACCACTGCAGGGGGCGGGGGAGCAGTACTTC. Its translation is CASSPLQGAGEQYF.

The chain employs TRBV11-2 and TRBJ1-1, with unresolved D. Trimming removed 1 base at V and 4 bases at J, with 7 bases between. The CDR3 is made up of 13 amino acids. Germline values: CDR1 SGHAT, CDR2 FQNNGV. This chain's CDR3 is CASSLVIGTEAFF. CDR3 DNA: TGTGCCAGCAGCTTAGTAATCGGCACTGAAGCTTTCTTT. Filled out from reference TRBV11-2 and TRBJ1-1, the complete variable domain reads EAGVAQSPRYKIIEKRQSVAFWCNPISGHATLYWYQQILGQGPKLLIQFQNNGVVDDSQLPKDRFSAERLKGVDSTLKIQPAKLEDSAVYLCASSLVIGTEAFFGQGTRLTVV.

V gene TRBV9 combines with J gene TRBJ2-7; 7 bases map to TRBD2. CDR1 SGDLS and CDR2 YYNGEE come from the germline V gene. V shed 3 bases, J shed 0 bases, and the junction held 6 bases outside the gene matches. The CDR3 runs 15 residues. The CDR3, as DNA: TGTGCCAGCAGCGCAACCAGGACTAGCTCCTACGAGCAGTACTTC. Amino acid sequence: CASSATRTSSYEQYF.

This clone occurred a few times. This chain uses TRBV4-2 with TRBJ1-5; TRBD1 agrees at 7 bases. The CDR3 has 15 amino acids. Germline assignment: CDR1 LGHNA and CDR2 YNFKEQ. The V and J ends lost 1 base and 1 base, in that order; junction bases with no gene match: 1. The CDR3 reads CASSQAQGSNQPQHF. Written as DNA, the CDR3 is TGTGCCAGCAGCCAAGCACAGGGGAGCAATCAGCCCCAGCATTTT.

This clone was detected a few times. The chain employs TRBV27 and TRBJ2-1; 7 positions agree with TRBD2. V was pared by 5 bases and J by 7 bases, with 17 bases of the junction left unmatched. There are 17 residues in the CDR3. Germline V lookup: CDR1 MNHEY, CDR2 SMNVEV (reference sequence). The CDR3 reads CASSPLTSRLLENEQFF. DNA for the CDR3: TGTGCCAGCAGTCCCTTGACTAGCCGACTACTCGAGAATGAGCAGTTCTTC.